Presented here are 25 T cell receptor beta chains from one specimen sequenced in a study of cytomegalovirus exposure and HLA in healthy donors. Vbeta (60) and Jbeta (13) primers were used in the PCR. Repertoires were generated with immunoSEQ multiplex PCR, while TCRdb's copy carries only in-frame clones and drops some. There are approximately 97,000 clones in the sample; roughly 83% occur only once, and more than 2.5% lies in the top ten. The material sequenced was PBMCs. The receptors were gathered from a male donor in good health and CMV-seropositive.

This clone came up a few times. CDR3 sequence (DNA): TGTGCCAGCAGCTCCAGCTCCTACGAGCAGTACTTC. Amino acids: CASSSSSYEQYF. The V call is TRBV13, the J call TRBJ2-7; the D is unclear. Trimming left V 4 bases short and J 0 bases short, with 4 bases between. The germline V gene has CDR1 PRHDT and CDR2 FYEKMQ (reference sequence). This CDR3 has 12 amino acids.

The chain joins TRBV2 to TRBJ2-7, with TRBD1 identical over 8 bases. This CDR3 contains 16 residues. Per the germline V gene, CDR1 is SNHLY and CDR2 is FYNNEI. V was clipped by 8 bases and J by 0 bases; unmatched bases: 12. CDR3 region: CASRTGLRRFSYEQYF. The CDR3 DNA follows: TGTGCCAGCCGGACAGGGCTTAGAAGGTTCTCCTACGAGCAGTACTTC.

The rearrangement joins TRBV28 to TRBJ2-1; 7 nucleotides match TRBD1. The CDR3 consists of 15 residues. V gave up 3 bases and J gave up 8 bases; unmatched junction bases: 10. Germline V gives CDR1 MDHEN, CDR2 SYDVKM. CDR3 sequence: CASSFMTGPGYEQFF. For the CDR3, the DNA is TGTGCCAGCAGTTTCATGACAGGGCCGGGCTATGAGCAGTTCTTC.

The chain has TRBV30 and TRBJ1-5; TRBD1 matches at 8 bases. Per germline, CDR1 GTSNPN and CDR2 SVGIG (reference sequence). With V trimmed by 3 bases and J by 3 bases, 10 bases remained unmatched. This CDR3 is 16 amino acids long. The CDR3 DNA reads TGTGCCTGGAGGATGAGGGACAGGTTTTTCAATCAGCCCCAGCATTTT. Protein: CAWRMRDRFFNQPQHF.

The CDR3 here is CAWAGQAGVTQYF. CDR3 sequence (DNA): TGTGCCTGGGCCGGACAGGCCGGAGTGACCCAGTACTTC. V is TRBV30 and J is TRBJ2-5, with TRBD1 matching over 7 bases. The CDR3 runs to 13 residues. With V trimmed by 5 bases and J by 7 bases, 10 bases remained unmatched. The V gene's germline CDR1 is GTSNPN and CDR2 SVGIG (reference sequence). Filled out from reference TRBV30 and TRBJ2-5, the complete variable domain reads SQTIHQWPATLVQPVGSPLSLECTVEGTSNPNLYWYRQAAGRGLQLLFYSVGIGQISSEVPQNLSASRPQDRQFILSSKKLLLSDSGFYLCAWAGQAGVTQYFGPGTRLLVL.

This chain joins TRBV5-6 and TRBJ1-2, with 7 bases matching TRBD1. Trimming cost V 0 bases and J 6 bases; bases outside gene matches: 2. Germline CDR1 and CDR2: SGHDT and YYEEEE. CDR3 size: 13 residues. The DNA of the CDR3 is TGTGCCAGCAGCTTGGCAGGGGGAAATGGCTACACCTTC. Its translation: CASSLAGGNGYTF.

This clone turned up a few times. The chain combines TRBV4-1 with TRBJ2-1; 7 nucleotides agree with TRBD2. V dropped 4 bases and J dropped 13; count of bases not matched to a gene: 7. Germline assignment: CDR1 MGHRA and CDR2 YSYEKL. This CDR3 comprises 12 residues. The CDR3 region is CASSLLGGEQFF. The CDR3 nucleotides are TGCGCCAGCAGCCTCCTGGGGGGGGAACAGTTCTTC.

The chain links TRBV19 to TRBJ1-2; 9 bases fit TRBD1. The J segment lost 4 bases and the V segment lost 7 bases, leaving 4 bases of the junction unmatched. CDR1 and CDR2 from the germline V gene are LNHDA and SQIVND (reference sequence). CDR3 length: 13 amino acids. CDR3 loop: CASKGTGPYGYTF. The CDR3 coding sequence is TGTGCCAGTAAAGGGACAGGGCCCTATGGCTACACCTTC.

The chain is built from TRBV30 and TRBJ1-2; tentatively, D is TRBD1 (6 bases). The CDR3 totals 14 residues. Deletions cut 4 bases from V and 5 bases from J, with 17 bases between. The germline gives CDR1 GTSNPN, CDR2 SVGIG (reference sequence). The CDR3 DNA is TGTGCCTGGATGTGGGCAGGGGCGGAATATGGCTACACCTTC. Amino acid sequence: CAWMWAGAEYGYTF.

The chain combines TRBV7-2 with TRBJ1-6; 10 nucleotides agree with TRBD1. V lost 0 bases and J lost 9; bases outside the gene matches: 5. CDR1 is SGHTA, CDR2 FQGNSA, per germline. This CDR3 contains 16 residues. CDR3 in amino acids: CASSLAGTGVSSPLHF. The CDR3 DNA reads TGTGCCAGCAGCTTAGCTGGGACAGGGGTCAGTTCACCCCTCCACTTT.

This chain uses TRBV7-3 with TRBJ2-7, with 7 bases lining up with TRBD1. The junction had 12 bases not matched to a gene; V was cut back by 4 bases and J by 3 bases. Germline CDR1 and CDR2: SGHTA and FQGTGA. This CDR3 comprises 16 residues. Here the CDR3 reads CASSSEGRGSHYEQYF. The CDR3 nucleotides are TGTGCCAGCAGCTCCGAGGGCAGGGGGTCCCACTACGAGCAGTACTTC.

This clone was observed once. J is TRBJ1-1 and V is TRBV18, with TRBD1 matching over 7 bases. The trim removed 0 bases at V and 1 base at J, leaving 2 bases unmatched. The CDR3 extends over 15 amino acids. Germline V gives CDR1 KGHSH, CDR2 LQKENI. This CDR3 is CASSPPEGANTEAFF. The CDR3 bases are TGTGCCAGCTCACCACCTGAGGGGGCGAACACTGAAGCTTTCTTT.

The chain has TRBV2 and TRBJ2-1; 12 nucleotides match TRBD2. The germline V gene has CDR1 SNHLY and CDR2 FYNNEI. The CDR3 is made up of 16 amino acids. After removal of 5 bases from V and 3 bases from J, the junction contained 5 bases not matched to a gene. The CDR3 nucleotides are TGTGCCAGCAGTCCCCTAGCGGGGGGGAGCTACAATGAGCAGTTCTTC. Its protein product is CASSPLAGGSYNEQFF.

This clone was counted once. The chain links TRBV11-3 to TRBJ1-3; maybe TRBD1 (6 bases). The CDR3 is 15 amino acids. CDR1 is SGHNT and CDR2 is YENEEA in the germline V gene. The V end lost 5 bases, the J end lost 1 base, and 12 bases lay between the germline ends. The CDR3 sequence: CASSVRQASGNTIYF. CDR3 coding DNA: TGTGCCAGCAGCGTTCGACAGGCTTCTGGAAACACCATATATTTT.

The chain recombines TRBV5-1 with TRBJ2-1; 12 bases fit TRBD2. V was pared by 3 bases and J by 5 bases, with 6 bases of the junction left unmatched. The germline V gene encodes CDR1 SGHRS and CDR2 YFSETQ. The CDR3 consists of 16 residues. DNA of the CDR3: TGCGCCAGCAGCTCGCTAGCGGGGGGGAAAAACAATGAGCAGTTCTTC. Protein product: CASSSLAGGKNNEQFF.

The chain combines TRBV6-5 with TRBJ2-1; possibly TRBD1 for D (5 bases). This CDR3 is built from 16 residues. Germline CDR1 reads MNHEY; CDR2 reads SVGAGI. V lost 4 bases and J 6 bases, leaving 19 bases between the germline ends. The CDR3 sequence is CASSSPLQGNSNEQFF. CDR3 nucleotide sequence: TGTGCCAGCAGTTCCCCCCTCCAGGGTAATTCCAATGAGCAGTTCTTC.

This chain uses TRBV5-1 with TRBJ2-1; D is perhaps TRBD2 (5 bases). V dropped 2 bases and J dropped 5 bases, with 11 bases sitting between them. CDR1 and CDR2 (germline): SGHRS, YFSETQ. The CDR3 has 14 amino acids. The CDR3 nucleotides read TGCGCCAGCAGCTTTCGGACGGGGAACAATGAGCAGTTCTTC. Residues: CASSFRTGNNEQFF.

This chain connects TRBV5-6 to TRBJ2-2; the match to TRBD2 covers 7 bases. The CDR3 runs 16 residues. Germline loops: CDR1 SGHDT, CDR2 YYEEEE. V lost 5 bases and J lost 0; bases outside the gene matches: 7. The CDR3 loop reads CASRGGWGPNTGELFF. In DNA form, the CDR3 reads TGTGCCAGCAGGGGGGGGTGGGGCCCGAACACCGGGGAGCTGTTTTTT.

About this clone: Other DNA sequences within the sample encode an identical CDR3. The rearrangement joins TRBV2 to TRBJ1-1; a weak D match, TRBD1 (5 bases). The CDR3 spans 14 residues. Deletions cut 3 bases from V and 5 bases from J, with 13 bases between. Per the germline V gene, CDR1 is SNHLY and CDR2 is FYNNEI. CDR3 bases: TGTGCCAGCAGTGACGGTCAGGGAGGGACTGAAGCTTTCTTT. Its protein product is CASSDGQGGTEAFF.

CDR3 coding DNA: TGTGCTAGTGGTTTGCCAAATAAGGAGGAGCAGTTCTTC. Amino acids: CASGLPNKEEQFF. The V call is TRBV12-5, the J call TRBJ2-1; D unclear. CDR1 is LGHNT and CDR2 is FRNRAP in the germline V gene. This CDR3 spans 13 amino acids. The V gene lost 2 bases and the J gene lost 10 bases, with 12 bases spanning the gap.

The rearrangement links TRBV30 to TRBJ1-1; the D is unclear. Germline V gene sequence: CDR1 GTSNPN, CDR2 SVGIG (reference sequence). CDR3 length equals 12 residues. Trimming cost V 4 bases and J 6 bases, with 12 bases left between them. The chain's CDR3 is CAWTRGRAEAFF. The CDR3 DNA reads TGTGCCTGGACTCGGGGAAGGGCTGAAGCTTTCTTT.

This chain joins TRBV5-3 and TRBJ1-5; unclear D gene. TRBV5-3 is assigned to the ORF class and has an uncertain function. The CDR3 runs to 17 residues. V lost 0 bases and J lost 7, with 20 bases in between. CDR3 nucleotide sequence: TGTGCCAGAAGCTTGGAAGATGACACCAATTGTGGGCAGCCCCAGCATTTT. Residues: CARSLEDDTNCGQPQHF.

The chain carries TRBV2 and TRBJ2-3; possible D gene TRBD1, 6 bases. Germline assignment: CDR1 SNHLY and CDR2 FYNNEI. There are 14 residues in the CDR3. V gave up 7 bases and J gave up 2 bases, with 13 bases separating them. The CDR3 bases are TGTGCCAGCAAGGGGACAACCTCCACAGATACGCAGTATTTT. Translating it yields CASKGTTSTDTQYF.

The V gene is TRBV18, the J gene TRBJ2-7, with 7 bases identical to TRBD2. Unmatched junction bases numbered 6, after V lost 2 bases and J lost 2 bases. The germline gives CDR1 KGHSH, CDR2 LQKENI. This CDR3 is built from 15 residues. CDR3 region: CASSPIAGEAYEQYF. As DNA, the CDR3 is TGTGCCAGCTCACCAATAGCGGGCGAGGCCTACGAGCAGTACTTC.

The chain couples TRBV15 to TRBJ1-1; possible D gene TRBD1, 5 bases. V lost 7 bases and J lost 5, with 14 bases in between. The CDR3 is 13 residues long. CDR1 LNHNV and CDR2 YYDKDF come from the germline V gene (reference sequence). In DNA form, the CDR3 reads TGTGCCACCAACCGGGGGGTCGAGACTGAAGCTTTCTTT. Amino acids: CATNRGVETEAFF. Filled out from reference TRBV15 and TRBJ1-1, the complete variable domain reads DAMVIQNPRYQVTQFGKPVTLSCSQTLNHNVMYWYQQKSSQAPKLLFHYYDKDFNNEADTPDNFQSRRPNTSFCFLDIRSPGLGDTAMYLCATNRGVETEAFFGQGTRLTVV.